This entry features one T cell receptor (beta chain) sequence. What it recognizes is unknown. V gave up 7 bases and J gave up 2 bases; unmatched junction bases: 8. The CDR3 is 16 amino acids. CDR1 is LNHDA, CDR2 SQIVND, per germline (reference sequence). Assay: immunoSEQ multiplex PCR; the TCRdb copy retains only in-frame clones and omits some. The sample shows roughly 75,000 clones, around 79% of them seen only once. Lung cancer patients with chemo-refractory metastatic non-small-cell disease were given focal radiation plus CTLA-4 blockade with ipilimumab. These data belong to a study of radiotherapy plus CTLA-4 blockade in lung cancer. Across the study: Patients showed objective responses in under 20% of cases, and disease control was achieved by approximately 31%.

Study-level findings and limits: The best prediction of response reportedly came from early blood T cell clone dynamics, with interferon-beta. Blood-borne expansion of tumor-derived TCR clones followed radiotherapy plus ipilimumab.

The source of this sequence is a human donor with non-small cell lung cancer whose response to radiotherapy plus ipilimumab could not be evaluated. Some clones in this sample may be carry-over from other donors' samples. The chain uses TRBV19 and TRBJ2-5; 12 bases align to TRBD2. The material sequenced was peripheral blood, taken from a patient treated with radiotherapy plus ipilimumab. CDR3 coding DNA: TGTGCCAGTATAGTTCGGACTAGCGGGGTACAAGAGACCCAGTACTTC. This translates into CASIVRTSGVQETQYF.